This T cell receptor beta chain comes out of a study of cytomegalovirus exposure and HLA in healthy donors. Germline values: CDR1 LGHNA, CDR2 YSLEER. Losses at the gene ends were 0 bases for V and 7 bases for J; bases not matched to a gene: 5. There are 14 residues in the CDR3. PCR involved 60 Vbeta and 13 Jbeta primers. Measured with immunoSEQ multiplex PCR; TCRdb has only the in-frame clones, and not every one. The sample holds 200,000 to 250,000 clones, 60% to 85% seen once. The sample consisted of PBMCs. The chain is built from TRBV4-3 and TRBJ1-1, with 7 bases lining up with TRBD1. The TCR comes from a man in his forties or fifties in good health and CMV-seronegative. This chain's CDR3 is CASSQEGTDFEAFF. CDR3 bases: TGCGCCAGCAGCCAAGAAGGGACAGACTTTGAAGCTTTCTTT.